This paragraph covers one TCR beta chain sequence. Its antigen remains unidentified. Clones were sequenced by immunoSEQ multiplex PCR, and TCRdb holds only the in-frame ones, with some missing. There are about 96,000 clones in the sample; 70% to 90% occur only once, and more than 1.5% lies in the top ten. The CDR3 is 15 residues long. Trimming shortened V by 1 base and J by 2 bases, and 12 bases separated the two germline ends. Per germline, CDR1 SGHRS and CDR2 YFSETQ. These data come from a study of T cell responses to AZD1222 COVID-19 vaccine. Background on the study: Researchers grouped second doses given at about 4 or about 12 weeks into one pool. Regarding the study as a whole: Spike regions recognized by vaccine-associated CD4 TCRs spanned the protein, led by 160-218 and 743-854. Seropositive status at baseline applied to only 5 to 7 AZD1222 recipients. Unmutated variant regions are reportedly targeted by nearly half of spike-specific TCRs.

The chain is built from TRBV5-1 and TRBJ2-5, with D possibly matching TRBD2 (6 bases). The clonotype comes from an adult in good health. Sequenced material: peripheral blood, taken on day 0 of AZD1222 vaccination. The DNA of the CDR3 is TGCGCCAGCAGCTTGTTGGAGGGGAGTCAAGAGACCCAGTACTTC. Translating it yields CASSLLEGSQETQYF. Based on the CDR3 plus reference TRBV5-1 and TRBJ2-5, the full variable domain is KAGVTQTPRYLIKTRGQQVTLSCSPISGHRSVSWYQQTPGQGLQFLFEYFSETQRNKGNFPGRFSGRQFSNSRSEMNVSTLELGDSALYLCASSLLEGSQETQYFGPGTRLLVL.